The 27 T cell receptor beta chains in this list originate from one sample, sequenced in a study of CD8 T cells in ankylosing spondylitis (dated by TCRdb to about 2017). The paper's findings and limits, for the study overall: Blood from ankylosing spondylitis patients appeared to be characterized by a TCR beta motif composed of under 10 highly homologous amino acid variants.

Antigens for these TCRs are unknown. The method was 5' RACE. The instrument was an Illumina HiSeq 2500. TCRdb reprocessed the public reads (quality trimming at Q25 with fastp, clone calling with MiXCR) and kept in-frame beta chains. Every entry covers one CDR3 protein and lists the most common genes and DNA from its rows. This sample has 500,000 to 550,000 distinct CDR3 sequences in its table, and about 12% of those were observed once. In total, the top ten clones hold approximately 6.3% of the sample. Sequenced sample: blood, either unsorted or a sorted T cell fraction (not recorded which). These receptors were collected from a male donor with ankylosing spondylitis.

Concerning this clonotype: A much larger clone is a single base away; this may be a read error. The chain joins TRBV25-1 to TRBJ1-1; 8 bases match TRBD1. The J segment lost 1 base and the V segment lost 6 bases, leaving 1 base of the junction unmatched. This CDR3 spans 13 amino acids. The V gene's germline CDR1 is MGHDK and CDR2 SYGVNS. The CDR3 reads CASRQGGNTEAFF. DNA of the CDR3: TGTGCCAGCAGACAGGGGGGGAACACTGAAGCTTTCTTT.

This clonotype appeared once. CDR3 protein: CASSQDTPGGAETQYF. The CDR3 region has the DNA TGTGCCAGCAGCCAAGATACGCCGGGAGGGGCAGAGACCCAGTACTTC. The chain combines TRBV14 with TRBJ2-5; 8 nucleotides agree with TRBD2. V was pared by 0 bases and J by 4 bases, with 7 bases of the junction left unmatched. The CDR3 has 16 amino acids. Germline CDR1 reads SGHDN; CDR2 reads FVKESK. The complete variable domain, with remaining parts taken from reference TRBV14 and TRBJ2-5, reads EAGVTQFPSHSVIEKGQTVTLRCDPISGHDNLYWYRRVMGKEIKFLLHFVKESKQDESGMPNNRFLAERTGGTYSTLKVQPAELEDSGVYFCASSQDTPGGAETQYFGPGTRLLVL.

This clonotype was found a few times. The chain uses TRBV3-1 and TRBJ2-7; 9 nucleotides align to TRBD1. The CDR3 is made up of 16 amino acids. J lost 2 bases, V lost 0 bases, and 5 bases had no gene match. Germline V CDR1 and CDR2: LGHDT, YNNKEL (reference sequence). CDR3 sequence (DNA): TGTGCCAGCAGCCAAGATAGGGACAGGGTCCCCTACGAGCAGTACTTC. Amino acids: CASSQDRDRVPYEQYF.

The chain is built from TRBV6-1 and TRBJ1-1, with D hard to call. The CDR3 sequence is 14 residues long. Trimming left V 1 base short and J 0 bases short, with 6 bases between. Germline assignment: CDR1 MNHNS and CDR2 SASEGT. CDR3 in DNA: TGTGCCAGCAGTGAAGTTACAGTGAACACTGAAGCTTTCTTT. This translates into CASSEVTVNTEAFF.

This clonotype was recorded a few times. V gene TRBV6-2 or TRBV6-3 combines with J gene TRBJ2-7; 7 positions match TRBD1. Germline CDR1 and CDR2: MNHEY and SVGEGT. V was clipped by 4 bases and J by 1 base; unmatched bases: 7. The CDR3 totals 15 residues. The CDR3 nucleotides are TGTGCCAGCAGTTCCGGGACAGATACTTCCTACGAGCAGTACTTC. It yields the protein CASSSGTDTSYEQYF.

The chain links TRBV28 to TRBJ2-7, with D possibly TRBD2 on 6 matching bases. Germline lookup yields CDR1 MDHEN and CDR2 SYDVKM. V was pared by 6 bases and J by 3 bases, with 9 bases between. CDR3 length equals 12 residues. The CDR3 DNA reads TGTGCCAGCAGGGGACTTAACTACGAGCAGTACGTC. This translates into CASRGLNYEQYV.

This clonotype has just a few counts. CDR3 DNA: TGCAGTGCCCCAGACAGGGGAGCAACTAATGAAAAACTGTTTTTT. It yields the protein CSAPDRGATNEKLFF. The chain combines TRBV20-1 with TRBJ1-4; 8 bases agree with TRBD1. Germline CDR1 DFQATT, CDR2 SNEGSKA (reference sequence). With 6 bases clipped from V and 0 bases from J, the junction kept 6 bases outside the gene matches. CDR3 length: 15 amino acids.

This clonotype was detected many times. The rearrangement links TRBV20-1 to TRBJ1-2; 10 nucleotides agree with TRBD1. The CDR3 spans 14 residues. Germline V lookup: CDR1 DFQATT, CDR2 SNEGSKA (reference sequence). Unmatched junction bases numbered 11, after V lost 6 bases and J lost 7 bases. CDR3 sequence (DNA): TGCAGTGCCTCGGGACAGGGGATCAGACGTGGCTACACCTTC. It translates to CSASGQGIRRGYTF.

This clonotype has more than one count but fewer than ten. The V gene is TRBV6-2 or TRBV6-3, the J gene TRBJ2-1; D not certain. Trimming removed 6 bases from V and 4 bases from J, with 13 bases in between. This CDR3 is built from 14 residues. Germline V CDR1 and CDR2: MNHEY, SVGEGT. This CDR3 reads CASRRTATYNEQFF. The CDR3 nucleotides read TGTGCCAGCAGACGAACGGCCACTTACAATGAGCAGTTCTTC.

This clonotype was observed many times. This chain uses TRBV24-1 with TRBJ2-3; D is possibly TRBD1 or TRBD2 (5 bases each). CDR3 length: 15 residues. V was trimmed by 5 bases and J by 2 bases, leaving 13 bases between them. Looked up from germline, CDR1 is KGHDR and CDR2 is SFDVKD. This CDR3 reads CATSAPGDATDTQYF. The CDR3, as DNA: TGTGCCACCAGTGCCCCCGGGGACGCCACAGATACGCAGTATTTT.

This clonotype has only a few counts. The V gene is TRBV12-3 or TRBV12-4, the J gene TRBJ1-1; D call uncertain. V dropped 8 bases and J dropped 1 base, with 14 bases sitting between them. The CDR3 is made up of 14 amino acids. This CDR3 reads CASGHTIENTEAFF. The CDR3 coding sequence is TGTGCCAGCGGTCACACAATCGAGAACACTGAAGCTTTCTTT.

The V call is TRBV12-3 or TRBV12-4, the J call TRBJ2-5; 11 bases fit TRBD1. This CDR3 comprises 16 residues. With V trimmed by 2 bases and J by 5 bases, 7 bases remained unmatched. The CDR3 region is CASSLRTGGSRETQYF. The DNA of the CDR3 is TGTGCCAGCAGTTTACGGACAGGGGGCTCGCGGGAGACCCAGTACTTC.

In this sample, this clonotype turned up many times. V is TRBV2 and J is TRBJ2-2; 8 bases fit TRBD1. The CDR3 loop spans 16 amino acids. Germline V gene data show CDR1 as SNHLY and CDR2 as FYNNEI. V shed 2 bases, J shed 2 bases, and the junction held 4 bases outside the gene matches. CDR3 bases: TGTGCCAGCAGTGAACAGGGGGCAGCTAACACCGGGGAGCTGTTTTTT. Its translation is CASSEQGAANTGELFF. Combining the CDR3 with reference TRBV2 and TRBJ2-2 gives the whole variable domain EPEVTQTPSHQVTQMGQEVILRCVPISNHLYFYWYRQILGQKVEFLVSFYNNEISEKSEIFDDQFSVERPDGSNFTLKIRSTKLEDSAMYFCASSEQGAANTGELFFGEGSRLTVL.

This clonotype turned up a few times. An end of the junction does not agree with germline; a read error may underlie this. The rearrangement links TRBV20-1 to TRBJ1-2, with a possible D match to TRBD1 (5 bases). The CDR3 length is 12 residues. Germline V lookup: CDR1 DFQATT, CDR2 SNEGSKA (reference sequence). This chain's CDR3 is CSARPGTGLDVF. In DNA form, the CDR3 reads TGCAGTGCTAGACCCGGGACGGGGCTTGACGTCTTC.

This clonotype was seen a handful of times. The rearrangement links TRBV20-1 to TRBJ1-1; D remains ambiguous. Trimming stripped 0 bases from V and 0 bases from J, with 11 bases between. CDR1 DFQATT and CDR2 SNEGSKA come from the germline V gene (reference sequence). The CDR3 has 15 residues. For the CDR3, the DNA is TGCAGTGCTAGAGATCTAGACATCTTGAACACTGAAGCTTTCTTT. It specifies CSARDLDILNTEAFF.

A remark on this clonotype: A junction end diverges from the germline sequence, so it may reflect a read error. In nucleotides, the CDR3 is TGCGCCAGCGGCTTGAGTGTGACGGGCTACGAGACCCAGTACTTC. Translation gives CASGLSVTGYETQYF. The chain links TRBV5-1 to TRBJ2-5; no definite D call. The CDR3 has 15 amino acids. Looked up from germline, CDR1 is SGHRS and CDR2 is YFSETQ.

In its sample, this clonotype was seen many times. This rearrangement joins TRBV12-3 or TRBV12-4 to TRBJ1-5, with D uncertain. The CDR3 contains 13 residues. Trimming took 3 bases from V and 5 from J, leaving 8 bases between them. The CDR3 nucleotides read TGTGCCAGCAGTTTGAAGGAGTATCAGCCCCAGCATTTT. As protein: CASSLKEYQPQHF.

This clonotype occurred a few times. The J gene is TRBJ1-5, the V gene TRBV27; D is possibly TRBD1 (6 bases). Germline CDR1 MNHEY, CDR2 SMNVEV (reference sequence). The CDR3 runs 15 residues. The V gene lost 6 bases and the J gene lost 5 bases, with 17 bases spanning the gap. CDR3 residues: CASSPVAGEDQPQHF. The DNA of the CDR3 is TGTGCCAGCAGCCCCGTGGCAGGGGAGGATCAGCCCCAGCATTTT.

This clonotype has only a few counts. The chain is built from TRBV24-1 and TRBJ2-3; TRBD1 matches 9 bases. CDR1 KGHDR and CDR2 SFDVKD come from the germline V gene. This CDR3 is 16 amino acids long. V lost 4 bases and J lost 6; bases outside the gene matches: 10. The CDR3 protein is CATSDPPGQGIDTQYF. CDR3 nucleotides: TGTGCCACCAGTGACCCTCCGGGACAGGGTATCGATACGCAGTATTTT.

The table lists this clonotype with a few counts. CDR3 DNA sequence: TGTGCCAGCACCATTATCGGGGGAAACACTGAAGCTTTCTTT. Translation: CASTIIGGNTEAFF. The gene calls are TRBV2 and TRBJ1-1, with D possibly being TRBD1 (5 bases). Per the germline V gene, CDR1 is SNHLY and CDR2 is FYNNEI. V lost 7 bases and J lost 2, with 14 bases in between. This CDR3 comprises 14 residues.

This clonotype occurred a few times. The chain has TRBV4-2 and TRBJ2-5; 11 bases align to TRBD2. This CDR3 is built from 19 residues. Germline CDR1 LGHNA, CDR2 YNFKEQ. Trimming at V came to 4 bases and at J to 5 bases, leaving 18 bases not matched to a gene. In DNA, the CDR3 is TGTGCCAGCAGCCCGAGAACCCTTCTAGCGGGAGGACCGCGGGAGACCCAGTACTTC. Protein: CASSPRTLLAGGPRETQYF.

This clonotype was recorded a few times. This rearrangement joins TRBV7-9 to TRBJ1-1; D unclear. Trimming left V 4 bases short and J 3 bases short, with 9 bases between. This CDR3 has 13 amino acids. Germline CDR1 SEHNR, CDR2 FQNEAQ (reference sequence). CDR3 residues: CASSSVGDTEAFF. DNA for the CDR3: TGTGCCAGCAGCTCAGTCGGGGACACTGAAGCTTTCTTT.

This clonotype appeared many times. The DNA of the CDR3 is TGCAGTGCCGAGAGGTCTAGCGGGAGTCCCACCTACGAGCAGTACTTC. Encoded protein: CSAERSSGSPTYEQYF. The V gene is TRBV20-1, the J gene TRBJ2-7; 10 bases agree with TRBD2. The V gene's germline CDR1 is DFQATT and CDR2 SNEGSKA (reference sequence). The CDR3 spans 16 residues. V shed 6 bases, J shed 2 bases, and the junction held 13 bases outside the gene matches.

This clonotype showed up many times. The rearrangement links TRBV12-3 or TRBV12-4 to TRBJ1-3; 12 positions agree with TRBD1. J was trimmed by 14 bases and V by 6 bases; bases with no gene match: 11. The CDR3 is 14 amino acids. In DNA, the CDR3 is TGTGCCAGCAGCCTCCGGGACAGGGGGCCTGGGCTATATTTT. Protein product: CASSLRDRGPGLYF.

Many counts were recorded for this clonotype. The DNA for the CDR3 is TGCGCCAGCAGACGCAGCGGGAGGAGCTCAGATACGCAGTATTTT. It translates to CASRRSGRSSDTQYF. The genes are TRBV5-1 and TRBJ2-3, with 9 bases aligning to TRBD2. CDR1 is SGHRS and CDR2 is YFSETQ in the germline V gene. The CDR3 extends over 15 amino acids. The V and J ends lost 5 bases and 4 bases, in that order; junction bases with no gene match: 8.

The chain uses TRBV10-3 and TRBJ1-2; D is unresolved. The CDR3 is made up of 13 amino acids. Germline loops: CDR1 ENHRY, CDR2 SYGVKD. Trimming shortened V by 3 bases and J by 2 bases, and 7 bases separated the two germline ends. For the CDR3, the DNA is TGTGCCATCAGTGAAACGGGCAACTATGGCTACACCTTC. It specifies CAISETGNYGYTF.

The V call is TRBV20-1, the J call TRBJ1-1, with 7 bases lining up with TRBD1. The length of the CDR3 is 14 residues. Germline CDR1 reads DFQATT; CDR2 reads SNEGSKA (reference sequence). The J segment lost 1 base and the V segment lost 3 bases, leaving 5 bases of the junction unmatched. The CDR3 is CSARLTGPNTEAFF. DNA for the CDR3: TGCAGTGCTAGGCTGACAGGGCCGAACACTGAAGCTTTCTTT.